What follows describes a single TCR beta chain. The assay was immunoSEQ multiplex PCR, and TCRdb's table has in-frame clones only and misses some. Of around 61,000 clones listed, around 85% are singletons. These data originate in a study of technical replicates of blood from a handful of donors. V gave up 2 bases and J gave up 2 bases; unmatched junction bases: 2. The germline V gene encodes CDR1 MNHEY and CDR2 SMNVEV (reference sequence). CDR3 length: 14 amino acids. The J gene is TRBJ2-7, the V gene TRBV27, with 8 bases that match TRBD2. The source material was PBMCs. The sequence came from a human donor in good health. Some clones in this sample may be carry-over from other donors' samples. The CDR3 coding sequence is TGTGCCAGCAGTTTACGGGGGGGCCCCTACGAGCAGTACTTC. This sequence encodes CASSLRGGPYEQYF.